The 21 T cell receptor beta chains below come from one sample, sequenced in a study of CD8 T cells in ankylosing spondylitis. TCRdb reprocessed the 5' RACE reads via MiXCR and lists one record per CDR3 protein. Of 250,000 to 300,000 distinct CDR3 sequences detected, roughly 20% appear once; the ten largest clones hold roughly 8%. The sequencing sample was made of blood, either unsorted or a sorted T cell fraction (not recorded which). The receptor set was obtained from a male donor with ankylosing spondylitis or in good health (not recorded which).

This chain joins TRBV24-1 and TRBJ2-7, with 10 bases aligning to TRBD1. The junction had 4 bases not matched to a gene; V was cut back by 7 bases and J by 5 bases. Germline values: CDR1 KGHDR, CDR2 SFDVKD. The CDR3 runs 13 residues. The CDR3 coding sequence is TGTGCCACCAGCAAGGACAGGGGGAACGAGCAGTACGTC. As protein: CATSKDRGNEQYV.

This clonotype was picked up a small number of times. This sequence joins TRBV28 and TRBJ2-3; weak D call: TRBD1 (5 bases). V shed 5 bases and J shed 6 bases, with 15 bases lying between them. This CDR3 contains 14 residues. Per germline, CDR1 MDHEN and CDR2 SYDVKM. CDR3 sequence reads: CASSPDTSPDTQYF. CDR3 nucleotides: TGTGCCAGCAGTCCGGACACTTCCCCCGATACGCAGTATTTT.

The chain is built from TRBV29-1 and TRBJ2-2, with TRBD2 matching 9 bases. Germline CDR1 reads SQVTM; CDR2 reads ANQGSEA. This CDR3 is built from 13 residues. V was pared by 7 bases and J by 8 bases, with 8 bases of the junction left unmatched. The CDR3 coding sequence is TGCAGCGCTCCGGGACTAGCTAGGGGGGAGCTGTTTTTT. This codes for CSAPGLARGELFF.

The CDR3 sequence is CASSFNQVATNEKLFF. The CDR3 nucleotides are TGTGCCAGCAGTTTCAACCAGGTCGCAACTAATGAAAAACTGTTTTTT. The chain has TRBV12-3 or TRBV12-4 and TRBJ1-4; D uncertain. The CDR3 is made up of 16 amino acids. The V end lost 3 bases, the J end lost 0 bases, and 11 bases lay between the germline ends.

In this sample, this clonotype turned up a few times. The gene calls are TRBV6-1 and TRBJ1-4; no reliable D call. V was pared by 6 bases and J by 1 base, with 12 bases between. This CDR3 has 15 residues. The germline V gene has CDR1 MNHNS and CDR2 SASEGT. The CDR3 protein is CASRSTGLTNEKLFF. CDR3 DNA: TGTGCCAGCAGGTCCACGGGCTTAACTAATGAAAAACTGTTTTTT.

This clonotype was seen a few times. The chain has TRBV6-1 and TRBJ2-3; D call uncertain. The germline V gene encodes CDR1 MNHNS and CDR2 SASEGT. The CDR3 runs 12 residues. The germline V and J ends were trimmed by 2 bases and 2 bases, with 2 bases remaining between them. CDR3 region: CASSEHTDTQYF. The CDR3 DNA sequence: TGTGCCAGCAGTGAACACACAGATACGCAGTATTTT.

This clonotype was seen a handful of times. The rearrangement joins TRBV20-1 to TRBJ2-2, with D perhaps given as TRBD1 or TRBD2 (5 bases each). Between the trimmed V and J ends, which lost 2 bases and 0 bases, there was a span of 13 bases. Germline V gene sequence: CDR1 DFQATT, CDR2 SNEGSKA (reference sequence). This CDR3 has 16 residues. The CDR3 region has the DNA TGCAGTGCTAGACCCTCCGGGACGGCGAACACCGGGGAGCTGTTTTTT. This encodes CSARPSGTANTGELFF.

The V and J genes are TRBV6-2 or TRBV6-3 and TRBJ2-1, with TRBD2 matching over 8 bases. V shed 8 bases, J shed 4 bases, and the junction held 10 bases outside the gene matches. The CDR3 sequence is 15 residues long. Germline V lookup: CDR1 MNHEY, CDR2 SVGEGT. The CDR3 DNA reads TGTGCCAGCCGAAAAGCGGGAGATTTTTACAATGAGCAGTTCTTC. It specifies CASRKAGDFYNEQFF.

This clonotype showed up just a few times. The J gene is TRBJ1-1, the V gene TRBV29-1; D is unclear. CDR3 length: 13 residues. Germline V gives CDR1 SQVTM, CDR2 ANQGSEA. V was shortened by 1 base and J by 1 base, with 7 bases between the two germline ends. The CDR3 sequence: CSVEGVGNTEAFF. The CDR3 DNA follows: TGCAGCGTTGAAGGGGTCGGGAACACTGAAGCTTTCTTT.

This clonotype was found many times. The chain combines TRBV7-8 with TRBJ2-5, with D possibly being TRBD1 (6 bases). Trimming took off 1 base at V and 1 base at J, with 13 bases between the two ends. The CDR3 runs to 16 residues. Germline V gene sequence: CDR1 SGHVS, CDR2 FQNEAQ. Here the CDR3 reads CASSLVGGAAQETQYF. The CDR3 region has the DNA TGTGCCAGCAGCTTAGTAGGGGGAGCCGCCCAAGAGACCCAGTACTTC.

The genes are TRBV10-3 and TRBJ2-1; TRBD2 agrees at 13 bases. The V and J ends lost 1 base and 7 bases, in that order; junction bases with no gene match: 13. This CDR3 has 19 residues. From germline, CDR1 is ENHRY and CDR2 SYGVKD. CDR3 DNA sequence: TGTGCCATCAGTGAGTTGCCCGGGACTAGCGGGACCAGGCGGAATGAGCAGTTCTTC. It codes for CAISELPGTSGTRRNEQFF.

The rearrangement joins TRBV5-1 to TRBJ1-5; D remains ambiguous. Germline loops: CDR1 SGHRS, CDR2 YFSETQ. CDR3 length: 15 residues. Trimming removed 2 bases at V and 1 base at J, with 10 bases between. CDR3 loop: CASSLRGESNQPQHF. For the CDR3, the DNA is TGCGCCAGCAGCTTAAGAGGAGAGAGCAATCAGCCCCAGCATTTT.

The gene calls are TRBV7-8 and TRBJ1-5, with 10 bases aligning to TRBD1. V lost 5 bases, J lost 9 bases, and 7 bases stayed unmatched. The CDR3 covers 14 residues. Germline V CDR1 and CDR2: SGHVS, FQNEAQ. CDR3 sequence: CASSPDDRGRPQHF. The DNA of the CDR3 is TGTGCCAGCAGCCCTGATGACAGGGGGCGGCCCCAGCATTTT.

V is TRBV20-1 and J is TRBJ1-6; the D gene is possibly TRBD1 (6 bases). Per germline, CDR1 DFQATT and CDR2 SNEGSKA (reference sequence). V was clipped by 6 bases and J by 6 bases, with 12 bases between them. The CDR3 totals 13 residues. CDR3 loop: CSAPDRINSPLHF. CDR3 nucleotide sequence: TGCAGTGCCCCCGACAGGATTAATTCACCCCTCCACTTT.

This clonotype was seen more than once but under ten times. This chain uses TRBV18 with TRBJ1-2; D gene unclear. V shed 3 bases and J shed 4 bases, with 12 bases lying between them. The CDR3 totals 14 residues. Germline CDR1 reads KGHSH; CDR2 reads LQKENI. CDR3 DNA: TGTGCCAGCTCACCCGAATCGTCCGGCTATGGCTACACCTTC. Translation: CASSPESSGYGYTF.

This clonotype appeared a few times. V usage is TRBV6-1 and J usage is TRBJ2-5; weak D call: TRBD1 (6 bases). Germline lookup yields CDR1 MNHNS and CDR2 SASEGT. The CDR3 consists of 13 residues. V was pared by 6 bases and J by 1 base, with 9 bases between. The CDR3 DNA follows: TGTGCCAGCAGCGGACAGAGCCAAGAGACCCAGTACTTC. Its protein product is CASSGQSQETQYF.

This clonotype came up many times. The chain links TRBV12-3 or TRBV12-4 to TRBJ2-1; D uncertain. The CDR3 has 11 amino acids. Trimming cost V 3 bases and J 9 bases, with 6 bases left between them. CDR3 in amino acids: CASSLGFEQFF. The CDR3 coding sequence is TGTGCCAGCAGTTTGGGGTTTGAGCAGTTCTTC.

The rearrangement joins TRBV7-9 to TRBJ2-5; 10 bases map to TRBD1. The J segment lost 2 bases and the V segment lost 3 bases, leaving 6 bases of the junction unmatched. Germline V CDR1 and CDR2: SEHNR, FQNEAQ (reference sequence). The CDR3 has 16 amino acids. CDR3 sequence reads: CASSLVGDRGQETQYF. The CDR3 coding sequence is TGTGCCAGCAGCTTGGTGGGGGACAGGGGACAAGAGACCCAGTACTTC. The whole variable domain, filled in from reference TRBV7-9 and TRBJ2-5, reads DTGVSQNPRHKITKRGQNVTFRCDPISEHNRLYWYRQTLGQGPEFLTYFQNEAQLEKSRLLSDRFSAERPKGSFSTLEIQRTEQGDSAMYLCASSLVGDRGQETQYFGPGTRLLVL.

This clonotype came up a few times. The V call is TRBV5-1, the J call TRBJ1-1, with 8 nucleotides matching TRBD1. Germline V lookup: CDR1 SGHRS, CDR2 YFSETQ. The CDR3 totals 14 residues. Germline trimming cut 4 bases from V and 7 bases from J; bases unmatched to any gene: 9. The CDR3 DNA is TGCGCCAGCAGCCCACAGGACAGGGATAATGAAGCTTTCTTT. Its translation is CASSPQDRDNEAFF.

V and J are TRBV6-2 or TRBV6-3 and TRBJ2-3, with 14 bases lining up with TRBD2. Germline CDR1 MNHEY, CDR2 SVGEGT. CDR3 size: 18 residues. The junction had 6 bases not matched to a gene; V was cut back by 0 bases and J by 4 bases. This chain's CDR3 is CASSYSPPGLAGADTQYF. The CDR3 DNA reads as TGTGCCAGCAGTTACTCGCCACCGGGACTAGCGGGAGCAGATACGCAGTATTTT.

This clonotype has a handful of counts. The CDR3 here is CSATGTGGNTIYF. CDR3 coding DNA: TGCAGTGCTACCGGGACAGGCGGAAACACCATATATTTT. The chain joins TRBV20-1 to TRBJ1-3, with TRBD1 identical over 8 bases. Germline-derived CDR1 and CDR2 are DFQATT and SNEGSKA (reference sequence). V gave up 4 bases and J gave up 4 bases; unmatched junction bases: 3. The CDR3 has 13 amino acids.